This is a list of T cell receptor beta chains from one sample in a study of vaccination and CD4 T cells after COVID-19. No antigen has been identified for these receptors. A single record per CDR3 protein comes from TCRdb applying MiXCR to the PCR reads. Here the sample spans more than 10,000 distinct CDR3 sequences, approximately 52% being singletons. Sequencing was carried out using CD4+ T cells from blood, cultured in vitro. The receptors shown here come from a human donor who had recovered from COVID-19. CDR3s include the opening cysteine and the closing phenylalanine or tryptophan. Each record gives: V gene, clone size, D gene, J gene, CDR3 protein, CDR3 DNA. The D gene is left open where the match is weak. Clone sizes are given selectively: once, few, many, or a class where the clone is expanded.

TRBV5-5,few,NA,TRBJ1-5,CASSFSGNQPQHF,TGTGCCAGCAGCTTTTCCGGCAATCAGCCCCAGCATTTT
TRBV24-1,NA,TRBD2,TRBJ2-7,CATSDSSGPSYEQYF,TGTGCCACCAGTGACTCTAGCGGCCCCTCCTACGAGCAGTACTTC
TRBV20-1,few,TRBD2,TRBJ2-2,CSALRTSGRATGELFF,TGCAGTGCTCTAAGGACTAGCGGGAGGGCCACCGGGGAGCTGTTTTTT
TRBV12-3/TRBV12-4,NA,NA,TRBJ1-5,CASSLAGNQPQHF,TGTGCCAGCAGTTTAGCGGGCAATCAGCCCCAGCATTTT
TRBV6-1,NA,NA,TRBJ2-4,CASKGATVAKNIQYF,TGTGCCAGCAAAGGGGCGACAGTAGCCAAAAACATTCAGTACTTC
TRBV28,NA,NA,TRBJ1-3,CASSFMAYRGRGPGNTIYF,TGTGCCAGCAGTTTTATGGCCTATCGGGGTCGGGGACCTGGAAACACCATATATTTT
TRBV6-1,NA,NA,TRBJ1-3,CAAEAGNTIYF,TGTGCCGCCGAAGCTGGAAACACCATATATTTT
TRBV5-1,NA,TRBD2,TRBJ2-2,CASSLRALAGQNTGELFF,TGCGCCAGCAGCTTGAGGGCCCTAGCGGGTCAGAACACCGGGGAGCTGTTTTTT
TRBV20-1,NA,NA,TRBJ1-1,CSAREHRNTEAFF,TGCAGTGCTAGAGAACACCGCAACACTGAAGCTTTCTTT
TRBV9,NA,NA,TRBJ1-2,CASSGPAGGYTF,TGTGCCAGCAGTGGACCAGCGGGAGGCTACACCTTC
TRBV6-2/TRBV6-3,NA,TRBD2,TRBJ2-3,CASRLQRGYTDTQYF,TGTGCCAGCAGGCTCCAGCGGGGGTACACAGATACGCAGTATTTT